The rows below give T cell receptor beta chains drawn from one sample of a study of vaccination and CD4 T cells after COVID-19. The antigens for these receptors are not known. TCRdb ran MiXCR on the PCR reads and lists one entry per CDR3 protein. The sample has around 15,000 distinct CDR3 sequences, roughly three fifths seen once. Sequencing was done on a sample of CD4+ T cells from blood, cultured in vitro. The receptors here all came from a human donor who had recovered from COVID-19. CDR3s include the opening cysteine and the closing phenylalanine or tryptophan. Fields, in order: V gene, CDR3 protein.

>TRBV15
CATRGQGTDTQYF
>TRBV6-2/TRBV6-3
CASSSLGGPTYEQYF
>TRBV28
CASPPGTSGGNSYEQYF
>TRBV12-3/TRBV12-4
CASSLIGRDYGYTF
>TRBV11-3
CASSLGNPDTQYF
>TRBV7-2
CASSLGSGMNTEAFF
>TRBV7-2
CASSQMRGNQPQHF
>TRBV7-2
CASSLTGITDTQYF
>TRBV20-1
CSASWGEVLNEQYF
>TRBV29-1
CSDRTSGETQYF
>TRBV24-1
CATSDDDSNQPQHF
>TRBV5-1
CASSLLAGDWETQYF
>TRBV20-1
CSGGTQPQHF
>TRBV4-2
CASSQGADYSGNTIYF
>TRBV5-4
CASSLGVTGGTEAFF
>TRBV9
CASSVVSSQGGYTF
>TRBV2
CASSGGGPSSYNEQFF
>TRBV9
CASSMGTGKNTIYF
>TRBV19
CASSTGQGLAGELFF
>TRBV6-1
CASSVLPKPNYGYTF
>TRBV4-1
CASSQDWGRGDTEAFF
>TRBV7-3
CASSPTGQGAWETQYF
>TRBV12-5
CASALLRGRQDNQPQHF
>TRBV20-1
CSASPLARETQYF
>TRBV6-5
CASSYQTPMNTEAFF
>TRBV20-1
CSARDPGTGSYEQYF
>TRBV29-1
CSVAVNPLNTEAFF
>TRBV6-1
CASSPSGTGGVLRQPQHF
>TRBV14
CASSQGSGANTGELFF
>TRBV11-3
CASSSPGGQAYEQYF
>TRBV7-2
CASSLEASNQPQHF
>TRBV28
CASSLTGPGNQPQHF
>TRBV20-1
CSASLGGAKNIQYF
>TRBV5-1
CASSLDRVHEQYF
>TRBV2
CASGRQGLTEAFF
>TRBV18
CASSDGRNYGYTF
>TRBV28
CASSSLYEQYF
>TRBV2
CASGDWGPYNEQFF
>TRBV11-3
CASSLPEAEAFF
>TRBV29-1
CSASSSGVYTGELFF
>TRBV7-2
CASSFSLLAGGRGETQYF
>TRBV20-1
CSATPNNQPQHF
>TRBV24-1
CATSNPKPAPMGQETQYF
>TRBV5-4
CASSPGRTSGEQETQYF
>TRBV27
CASSPWTGSMSNQPQHF
>TRBV6-2/TRBV6-3
CASSYPDRGRSSYEQYF
>TRBV29-1
CSVDRQGLTEAFF
>TRBV20-1
CSAGPPGVYGYTF
>TRBV6-1
CAAQTGLNTEAFF
>TRBV20-1
CSAPSDGVNTEAFF
>TRBV7-9
CASSLKAVTEAFF
>TRBV20-1
CSASLFASGIANTGELFF
>TRBV11-3
CASRTGSTYEQYF
>TRBV28
CASRTGGVGNTEAFF
>TRBV5-4
CASSPWTGGNTEAFF
>TRBV18
CASSPTSGREIIQYF
>TRBV19
CASSIRKGRGTEAFF
>TRBV6-1
CASSVGGGGTPYEQYF
>TRBV2
CASRGGLEAFF